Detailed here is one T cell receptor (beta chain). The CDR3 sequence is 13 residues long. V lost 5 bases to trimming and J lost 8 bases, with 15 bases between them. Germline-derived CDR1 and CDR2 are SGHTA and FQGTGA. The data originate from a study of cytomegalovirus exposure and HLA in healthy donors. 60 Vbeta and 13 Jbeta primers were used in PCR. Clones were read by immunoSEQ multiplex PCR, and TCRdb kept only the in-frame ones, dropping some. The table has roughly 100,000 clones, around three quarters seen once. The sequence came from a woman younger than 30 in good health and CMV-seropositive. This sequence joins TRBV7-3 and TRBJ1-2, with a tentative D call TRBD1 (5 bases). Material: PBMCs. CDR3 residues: CASSRPGEDGYTF. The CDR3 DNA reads TGTGCCAGCAGCCGGCCGGGGGAAGACGGCTACACCTTC. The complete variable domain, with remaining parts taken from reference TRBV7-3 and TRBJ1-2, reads GAGVSQTPSNKVTEKGKYVELRCDPISGHTALYWYRQSLGQGPEFLIYFQGTGAADDSGLPNDRFFAVRPEGSVSTLKIQRTERGDSAVYLCASSRPGEDGYTFGSGTRLTVV.